One sample yielded the 23 T cell receptor beta chains listed below, sequenced in a study of blood T cell repertoires in COVID-19. The repertoire was sequenced with immunoSEQ multiplex PCR; TCRdb's copy has only in-frame clones and lacks some. The data contain about 120,000 clones, 65% to 85% of them seen just once; the ten biggest clones take up 1.9%. Sequenced input: peripheral blood. These receptors were taken from a man in his 70s with acute or convalescent COVID-19.

CDR3 nucleotide sequence: TGCAGTGCTAGTAGGGGGAACAGGATTCCTTCCATCTATGGCTACACCTTC. It translates to CSASRGNRIPSIYGYTF. The V and J genes are TRBV20-1 and TRBJ1-2; a possible D gene is TRBD1 (6 bases). The ends were cut back, 3 bases at V and 4 bases at J, with 24 bases in the middle. Looked up from germline, CDR1 is DFQATT and CDR2 is SNEGSKA (reference sequence). This CDR3 comprises 17 residues.

V is TRBV6-6 and J is TRBJ1-6; 9 bases match TRBD1. The J segment lost 7 bases and the V segment lost 5 bases, leaving 9 bases of the junction unmatched. The length of the CDR3 is 16 residues. Germline CDR1 reads MNHNY; CDR2 reads SVGAGI (reference sequence). The DNA of the CDR3 is TGTGCCAGCAGTCTACCGGGACAGGGTAGCAATTCACCCCTCCACTTT. This sequence encodes CASSLPGQGSNSPLHF.

This chain connects TRBV6-1 to TRBJ2-2, with 8 bases lining up with TRBD2. CDR1 and CDR2 (germline): MNHNS, SASEGT. The V gene end was trimmed by 2 bases and the J gene end by 1 base; junction bases not matched to a gene: 0. The length of the CDR3 is 15 residues. CDR3: CASSELAGNTGELFF. The CDR3 nucleotides read TGTGCCAGCAGTGAACTAGCGGGGAACACCGGGGAGCTGTTTTTT.

Turning to this clone: Other DNA sequences of this sample code for an identical CDR3. The V call is TRBV5-1, the J call TRBJ1-6, with TRBD1 matching 9 bases. The CDR3 runs to 15 residues. V was pared by 0 bases and J by 6 bases, with 1 base of the junction left unmatched. Germline loops: CDR1 SGHRS, CDR2 YFSETQ. In nucleotides, the CDR3 is TGCGCCAGCAGCTTGGGACAGGGGGGTAATTCACCCCTCCACTTT. Residues: CASSLGQGGNSPLHF.

The chain carries TRBV15 and TRBJ2-2; D uncertain. Germline V gene sequence: CDR1 LNHNV, CDR2 YYDKDF (reference sequence). The CDR3 is made up of 14 amino acids. Trimming removed 0 bases at V and 7 bases at J, with 9 bases between. CDR3: CATSRDRVGGELFF. CDR3 coding DNA: TGTGCCACCAGCAGAGATCGGGTGGGCGGGGAGCTGTTTTTT.

The chain employs TRBV6-5 and TRBJ2-3; maybe TRBD1 (6 bases). Germline loops: CDR1 MNHEY, CDR2 SVGAGI. The CDR3 totals 14 residues. Trimming removed 6 bases at V and 0 bases at J, with 10 bases between. The CDR3 DNA is TGTGCCAGCAGGGCTACAGGGAGCACAGATACGCAGTATTTT. As protein: CASRATGSTDTQYF.

The chain couples TRBV2 to TRBJ2-1, with TRBD1 matching 7 bases. The CDR3 runs to 14 residues. V was clipped by 6 bases and J by 4 bases; unmatched bases: 6. Germline V lookup: CDR1 SNHLY, CDR2 FYNNEI. The CDR3 loop is CASSPRQGYNEQFF. CDR3 nucleotide sequence: TGTGCCAGCAGCCCCCGACAGGGTTACAATGAGCAGTTCTTC.

The V and J genes are TRBV5-4 and TRBJ2-1, with TRBD2 identical over 12 bases. After removal of 3 bases from V and 8 bases from J, the junction contained 12 bases not matched to a gene. Germline lookup yields CDR1 SGHNT and CDR2 YYREEE (reference sequence). This CDR3 has 17 residues. The CDR3 region is CASSSRTSSGGAYEQFF. CDR3 bases: TGTGCCAGCAGCTCCAGAACCTCTAGCGGGGGGGCCTATGAGCAGTTCTTC. Full variable domain (remainder filled in from reference TRBV5-4 and TRBJ2-1): ETGVTQSPTHLIKTRGQQVTLRCSSQSGHNTVSWYQQALGQGPQFIFQYYREEENGRGNFPPRFSGLQFPNYSSELNVNALELDDSALYLCASSSRTSSGGAYEQFFGPGTRLTVL.

V gene TRBV6-5 combines with J gene TRBJ1-6; TRBD1 might be the D (5 bases). CDR1 is MNHEY, CDR2 SVGAGI, per germline. The CDR3 is made up of 15 amino acids. V was shortened by 5 bases and J by 8 bases, with 16 bases between the two germline ends. The CDR3 sequence: CASSTQGRRYSPLHF. CDR3 DNA sequence: TGTGCCAGCAGTACTCAGGGTCGACGGTATTCACCCCTCCACTTT.

The genes are TRBV6-5 and TRBJ2-2, with D maybe TRBD2 (7 bases). Per the germline V gene, CDR1 is MNHEY and CDR2 is SVGAGI. The CDR3 is 14 residues long. The V end lost 8 bases, the J end lost 1 base, and 11 bases lay between the germline ends. CDR3 sequence (DNA): TGTGCCAGCGGGGGGGCAAAGAACACCGGGGAGCTGTTTTTT. It codes for CASGGAKNTGELFF.

CDR3 sequence reads: CASRLSVGELFF. The CDR3 DNA follows: TGCGCCAGCAGACTAAGTGTCGGGGAGCTGTTTTTT. The chain recombines TRBV5-1 with TRBJ2-2; D gene unclear. Germline V CDR1 and CDR2: SGHRS, YFSETQ. The CDR3 has 12 residues. V was pared by 5 bases and J by 7 bases, with 9 bases between.

This clone was detected only a few times. The chain is built from TRBV12-3 or TRBV12-4 and TRBJ1-2; possible D gene TRBD1, 6 bases. CDR3 length: 13 residues. V lost 3 bases and J 8 bases, leaving 13 bases between the germline ends. The CDR3 sequence is CASSLRQGYGYTF. In DNA form, the CDR3 reads TGTGCCAGCAGTTTGCGGCAGGGGTACGGCTACACCTTC.

The chain links TRBV2 to TRBJ2-2; D may be TRBD1 (6 bases). CDR3 size: 16 residues. V gave up 3 bases and J gave up 6 bases, with 17 bases separating them. Looked up from germline, CDR1 is SNHLY and CDR2 is FYNNEI. The CDR3 DNA reads TGTGCCAGCAGTGAGACACCCAGGGGCCCTTCCGGGGAGCTGTTTTTT. Its protein is CASSETPRGPSGELFF.

This clone has only one observation. V gene TRBV5-1 combines with J gene TRBJ2-1; TRBD2 agrees at 16 bases. Germline CDR1 SGHRS, CDR2 YFSETQ. This CDR3 comprises 16 residues. With 2 bases clipped from V and 10 bases from J, the junction kept 6 bases outside the gene matches. The CDR3 protein is CASSFGTSGGAEEQFF. The CDR3 DNA reads TGCGCCAGCAGCTTCGGGACTAGCGGGGGGGCCGAGGAGCAGTTCTTC.

The V gene is TRBV24-1, the J gene TRBJ2-7; weak D call: TRBD2 (7 bases). Trimming pared 5 bases from V and 0 bases from J, leaving 19 bases between. This CDR3 is 17 amino acids long. Germline CDR1 is KGHDR and CDR2 is SFDVKD. The chain's CDR3 is CATSGTGGRCYSYEQYF. The CDR3 DNA follows: TGTGCCACCAGTGGAACGGGGGGCCGATGTTACTCCTACGAGCAGTACTTC.

The J gene is TRBJ2-1, the V gene TRBV7-9, with D possibly being TRBD2 (6 bases). Deletions cut 4 bases from V and 2 bases from J, with 15 bases between. Per the germline V gene, CDR1 is SEHNR and CDR2 is FQNEAQ (reference sequence). The CDR3 sequence is 16 residues long. The chain's CDR3 is CASSSFGLPTYNEQFF. The CDR3 coding sequence is TGTGCCAGCAGCTCTTTCGGACTACCTACCTACAATGAGCAGTTCTTC.

J is TRBJ2-5 and V is TRBV7-3, with 9 nucleotides matching TRBD2. Trimming cost V 2 bases and J 2 bases; bases outside gene matches: 6. Germline lookup yields CDR1 SGHTA and CDR2 FQGTGA. This CDR3 comprises 16 residues. This chain's CDR3 is CASSLSPSGGQETQYF. CDR3 DNA: TGTGCCAGCAGCTTATCGCCCAGCGGGGGGCAAGAGACCCAGTACTTC.

The CDR3 region has the DNA TGTGCCGTGGGGACTAGAGGACACAATGAGCAGTTCTTC. As protein: CAVGTRGHNEQFF. This chain uses TRBV10-3 with TRBJ2-1; TRBD2 agrees at 8 bases. The germline V gene has CDR1 ENHRY and CDR2 SYGVKD. Trimming at V came to 11 bases and at J to 5 bases, leaving 8 bases not matched to a gene. The CDR3 spans 13 residues.

This clone was observed once. The chain combines TRBV3-1 (or the pseudogene TRBV3-2) with TRBJ1-2, with 9 bases lining up with TRBD1. J lost 5 bases, V lost 4 bases, and 11 bases had no gene match. The CDR3 runs to 16 residues. In germline, CDR1 is LGHDT, CDR2 YNNKEL (reference sequence). Here the CDR3 reads CASSPRDRELTYGYTF. CDR3 sequence (DNA): TGTGCCAGCAGCCCGCGGGACAGGGAACTTACGTATGGCTACACCTTC.

V is TRBV18 and J is TRBJ2-7; perhaps TRBD1 as D (6 bases). Germline V CDR1 and CDR2: KGHSH, LQKENI. The CDR3 is made up of 15 amino acids. V shed 5 bases and J shed 0 bases, with 14 bases lying between them. The chain's CDR3 is CASSRETGTSYEQYF. The CDR3 DNA follows: TGTGCCAGCTCAAGAGAGACAGGAACCTCCTACGAGCAGTACTTC.

The chain couples TRBV5-1 to TRBJ1-4, with D possibly TRBD1 on 5 matching bases. CDR3 length equals 14 residues. Germline loops: CDR1 SGHRS, CDR2 YFSETQ. Trimming shortened V by 4 bases and J by 5 bases, and 12 bases separated the two germline ends. Written as DNA, the CDR3 is TGCGCCAGCAGCCTCGTAAGGGGAAATGAAAAACTGTTTTTT. Its translation: CASSLVRGNEKLFF.

This clone was seen a single time. The chain recombines TRBV7-2 with TRBJ2-7, with 11 positions matching TRBD1. The V gene's germline CDR1 is SGHTA and CDR2 FQGNSA. The CDR3 length is 14 residues. With V trimmed by 7 bases and J by 5 bases, 7 bases remained unmatched. CDR3 nucleotide sequence: TGTGCCAGCAAGATGTGGACAGGGGGCCACGAGCAGTACTTC. Protein sequence: CASKMWTGGHEQYF.

This clone has a single count. J is TRBJ2-1 and V is TRBV6-5, with D unresolved. The CDR3 spans 13 residues. The germline CDR1 and CDR2 sequences are MNHEY and SVGAGI. V was pared by 8 bases and J by 5 bases, with 13 bases between. The CDR3 DNA follows: TGTGCCAGCGGTCAGAGGTTGGACAATGAGCAGTTCTTC. It encodes CASGQRLDNEQFF.